The 27 T cell receptor beta chains below were found in one sample sequenced in a study of cytomegalovirus exposure and HLA in healthy donors. The PCR ran on 60 Vbeta and 13 Jbeta primers. The assay was immunoSEQ multiplex PCR, and TCRdb's table has in-frame clones only and misses some. The sample includes around 190,000 clones, around 84% seen only once; the top ten take 3.4%. The specimen was PBMCs. The receptors were sampled from a man aged 40-49 years in good health and CMV-seropositive.

The rearrangement joins TRBV30 to TRBJ1-6; 9 bases fit TRBD1. CDR3 length equals 14 residues. Germline assignment: CDR1 GTSNPN and CDR2 SVGIG (reference sequence). The junction had 5 bases not matched to a gene; V was cut back by 1 base and J by 10 bases. The CDR3 is CAWSGDRGTSPLHF. In nucleotides, the CDR3 is TGTGCCTGGAGTGGCGACAGGGGGACATCACCCCTCCACTTT.

The chain joins TRBV6-5 to TRBJ1-1, with 10 nucleotides matching TRBD1. Per the germline V gene, CDR1 is MNHEY and CDR2 is SVGAGI. The CDR3 runs to 14 residues. The V segment lost 6 bases and the J segment 4 bases; nucleotides outside the gene matches: 5. The CDR3 nucleotides read TGTGCCAGCAGGAGGACAGGGGGTGTCACTGAAGCTTTCTTT. This encodes CASRRTGGVTEAFF.

The V gene is TRBV7-9, the J gene TRBJ1-5; D unresolved. V lost 1 base to trimming and J lost 5 bases, with 9 bases between them. Germline V gene sequence: CDR1 SEHNR, CDR2 FQNEAQ (reference sequence). The CDR3 contains 14 residues. The CDR3 is CASSLGATDQPQHF. In nucleotides, the CDR3 is TGTGCCAGCAGCTTAGGGGCCACCGATCAGCCCCAGCATTTT.

The V gene is TRBV6-1, the J gene TRBJ1-2, with a tentative D call TRBD1 (6 bases). Germline CDR1 and CDR2: MNHNS and SASEGT. V gave up 4 bases and J gave up 8 bases, with 17 bases separating them. The CDR3 has 14 residues. In DNA form, the CDR3 reads TGTGCCAGCAGTGCCACCGGGGAGGGACAAGGCTACACCTTC. Residues: CASSATGEGQGYTF.

The V call is TRBV6-6, the J call TRBJ1-1; D unresolved. Germline assignment: CDR1 MNHNY and CDR2 SVGAGI (reference sequence). Trimming took off 2 bases at V and 0 bases at J, with 7 bases between the two ends. This CDR3 contains 14 residues. The CDR3 nucleotides read TGTGCCAGCAGTTACATCGCAGTGAACACTGAAGCTTTCTTT. This gives the protein CASSYIAVNTEAFF.

The gene calls are TRBV4-1 and TRBJ1-1; no clear D gene. V was shortened by 0 bases and J by 7 bases, with 9 bases between the two germline ends. CDR1 and CDR2 (germline): MGHRA, YSYEKL. CDR3 length: 13 amino acids. Here the CDR3 reads CASSQDGRLEAFF. CDR3 nucleotide sequence: TGCGCCAGCAGCCAAGACGGCCGACTTGAAGCTTTCTTT.

In its sample, this clone was seen once. The junction departs from germline at one end; a sequencing error may be responsible. The chain employs TRBV15 and TRBJ2-7, with D tentatively TRBD2 (7 bases). CDR1 is LNHNV, CDR2 YYDKDF, per germline (reference sequence). The CDR3 extends over 14 amino acids. The CDR3 reads CASSSGTISYEQYF. DNA of the CDR3: TGTGCCAGCAGCAGCGGGACAATCTCCTACGAGCAGTACTTC.

This clone was counted once. This sequence joins TRBV10-3 and TRBJ2-5; TRBD2 might be the D (6 bases). V was trimmed by 4 bases and J by 5 bases, leaving 11 bases between them. Germline V gene lookup returns CDR1 ENHRY and CDR2 SYGVKD. CDR3 length: 13 residues. The CDR3 DNA is TGTGCCATCAGTGCGGCAGGAGGGGAGACCCAGTACTTC. Translated, it gives CAISAAGGETQYF.

This clone has only a few counts. The chain uses TRBV9 and TRBJ1-5; 7 bases match TRBD1. Germline V gene lookup returns CDR1 SGDLS and CDR2 YYNGEE. V lost 4 bases, J lost 9 bases, and 10 bases stayed unmatched. The CDR3 totals 14 residues. The CDR3 coding sequence is TGTGCCAGCAGCCCCCGGGACAGCCTTTGGCCCCAGCATTTT. Its protein is CASSPRDSLWPQHF.

The gene calls are TRBV27 and TRBJ2-2; D may be TRBD2 (5 bases). The ends were cut back, 0 bases at V and 4 bases at J, with 9 bases in the middle. CDR3 size: 15 residues. Germline V gives CDR1 MNHEY, CDR2 SMNVEV (reference sequence). CDR3 sequence (DNA): TGTGCCAGCAGTTTATCGACTACCGTCACCGGGGAGCTGTTTTTT. Translating it yields CASSLSTTVTGELFF.

The J gene is TRBJ1-3, the V gene TRBV9; the match to TRBD1 covers 7 bases. CDR1 is SGDLS and CDR2 is YYNGEE in the germline V gene. The J segment lost 1 base and the V segment lost 4 bases, leaving 5 bases of the junction unmatched. The CDR3 sequence is 15 residues long. CDR3 coding DNA: TGTGCCAGCAGCCCAGGACAGGAGTCTGGAAACACCATATATTTT. Translation gives CASSPGQESGNTIYF.

With respect to this clone: The sample contains more than one DNA sequence encoding this CDR3. The chain employs TRBV9 and TRBJ2-5; 8 nucleotides line up with TRBD1. Trimming removed 1 base from V and 4 bases from J; junction bases left unmatched: 9. Germline assignment: CDR1 SGDLS and CDR2 YYNGEE. This CDR3 has 16 amino acids. The CDR3 is CASSVQTGDTGETQYF. The CDR3, as DNA: TGTGCCAGCAGCGTACAGACAGGGGATACGGGAGAGACCCAGTACTTC.

The V call is TRBV6-5, the J call TRBJ2-7; TRBD1 matches 9 bases. CDR1 MNHEY and CDR2 SVGAGI come from the germline V gene. CDR3 length: 15 residues. Trimming cost V 0 bases and J 1 base; bases outside gene matches: 1. CDR3 region: CASSYSGQGSYEQYF. The DNA for the CDR3 is TGTGCCAGCAGTTACTCGGGACAGGGATCCTACGAGCAGTACTTC.

The V call is TRBV7-9, the J call TRBJ1-5, with TRBD1 as a possible D gene (6 bases). Germline V CDR1 and CDR2: SEHNR, FQNEAQ (reference sequence). The CDR3 contains 13 residues. The ends were cut back, 6 bases at V and 5 bases at J, with 11 bases in the middle. The chain's CDR3 is CASSQGGDQPQHF. In DNA form, the CDR3 reads TGTGCCAGCAGTCAAGGGGGGGATCAGCCCCAGCATTTT. Combining the CDR3 with reference TRBV7-9 and TRBJ1-5 gives the whole variable domain DTGVSQNPRHKITKRGQNVTFRCDPISEHNRLYWYRQTLGQGPEFLTYFQNEAQLEKSRLLSDRFSAERPKGSFSTLEIQRTEQGDSAMYLCASSQGGDQPQHFGDGTRLSIL.

J is TRBJ2-2 and V is TRBV4-2, with 7 bases lining up with TRBD1. Losses at the gene ends were 3 bases for V and 6 bases for J; bases not matched to a gene: 7. Germline lookup yields CDR1 LGHNA and CDR2 YNFKEQ. CDR3 length: 15 amino acids. In DNA, the CDR3 is TGTGCCAGCAGCCAGGCCGACAGGGTGGCCGGGGAGCTGTTTTTT. Its translation: CASSQADRVAGELFF.

V gene TRBV5-4 combines with J gene TRBJ1-6; D gene uncertain. The germline gives CDR1 SGHNT, CDR2 YYREEE (reference sequence). This CDR3 contains 14 residues. Trimming pared 0 bases from V and 7 bases from J, leaving 8 bases between. CDR3 nucleotides: TGTGCCAGCAGCTTGGAACAGCCAAATTCACCCCTCCACTTT. This translates into CASSLEQPNSPLHF.

The chain links TRBV7-9 to TRBJ2-5; no definite D call. CDR1 is SEHNR, CDR2 FQNEAQ, per germline (reference sequence). The CDR3 is 12 amino acids. Trimming removed 3 bases from V and 5 bases from J, with 7 bases in between. The CDR3 DNA reads as TGTGCCAGCAGCTTGGCCCGCGAGACCCAGTACTTC. It codes for CASSLARETQYF.

The genes are TRBV5-1 and TRBJ2-5; the D gene is possibly TRBD1 (5 bases). The V end was cut by 0 bases, the J end by 5 bases, with 14 bases between. From germline, CDR1 is SGHRS and CDR2 YFSETQ. There are 15 residues in the CDR3. CDR3 nucleotides: TGCGCCAGCAGCTTGGTCGGCCAGGGTACGGAGACCCAGTACTTC. Translating it yields CASSLVGQGTETQYF. The whole variable domain, remainder taken from reference TRBV5-1 and TRBJ2-5, is KAGVTQTPRYLIKTRGQQVTLSCSPISGHRSVSWYQQTPGQGLQFLFEYFSETQRNKGNFPGRFSGRQFSNSRSEMNVSTLELGDSALYLCASSLVGQGTETQYFGPGTRLLVL.

This clone was picked up one time. The genes are TRBV7-2 and TRBJ1-6, with D possibly matching TRBD1 (6 bases). The V end lost 3 bases, the J end lost 5 bases, and 14 bases lay between the germline ends. CDR1 is SGHTA and CDR2 is FQGNSA in the germline V gene. The CDR3 extends over 16 amino acids. For the CDR3, the DNA is TGTGCCAGCAGCTTCGGGCAGGGGAGTAATAATTCACCCCTCCACTTT. Protein: CASSFGQGSNNSPLHF.

This clone was seen a single time. The rearrangement links TRBV21-1 to TRBJ2-7; the tabulated D call, TRBD1, remains unverified against the DNA. TRBV21-1 is given as a pseudogene. The CDR3 totals 19 residues. The CDR3 spells CASSKRGNLRDRELYEQYF. CDR3 sequence (DNA): TGTGCCAGCAGCAAAAGGGGGAACCTCCGGGACAGGGAATTGTACGAGCAGTACTTC.

This chain connects TRBV28 to TRBJ1-2, with TRBD1 matching over 9 bases. The CDR3 covers 14 residues. V gave up 5 bases and J gave up 3 bases; unmatched junction bases: 4. Per germline, CDR1 MDHEN and CDR2 SYDVKM. CDR3: CASSGTGGHYGYTF. CDR3 coding DNA: TGTGCCAGCAGTGGAACAGGGGGCCACTATGGCTACACCTTC.

The chain carries TRBV5-8 and TRBJ1-5, with a weak D call TRBD1 (5 bases). Trimming pared 2 bases from V and 2 bases from J, leaving 23 bases between. The CDR3 is made up of 19 amino acids. From germline, CDR1 is SGHTS and CDR2 YDEGEE. The CDR3 reads CASSFASRDSRGGNQPQHF. As DNA, the CDR3 is TGTGCCAGCAGCTTTGCTAGCCGGGACTCCCGAGGCGGCAATCAGCCCCAGCATTTT.

This chain links TRBV27 with TRBJ2-1; 7 bases are a match to TRBD1. Germline values: CDR1 MNHEY, CDR2 SMNVEV (reference sequence). There are 15 residues in the CDR3. V gave up 4 bases and J gave up 5 bases; unmatched junction bases: 8. CDR3 sequence (DNA): TGTGCCAGCAGTTCCTACGGGACAGCCCACAATGAGCAGTTCTTC. Its translation: CASSSYGTAHNEQFF.

The genes are TRBV10-3 and TRBJ2-7, with 7 bases fitting TRBD1. The CDR3 sequence is 15 residues long. Losses at the gene ends were 4 bases for V and 0 bases for J; bases not matched to a gene: 6. Germline V CDR1 and CDR2: ENHRY, SYGVKD. CDR3 coding DNA: TGTGCCATCAGTGTCGGACAGGTAAACTCCTACGAGCAGTACTTC. This gives the protein CAISVGQVNSYEQYF.

V and J are TRBV6-5 and TRBJ2-7; 8 nucleotides match TRBD1. There are 14 residues in the CDR3. J lost 5 bases, V lost 9 bases, and 12 bases had no gene match. Germline V lookup: CDR1 MNHEY, CDR2 SVGAGI. The CDR3 DNA sequence: TGTGCCAGTAGCGGTCGGGCAGGGGGCCACGAGCAGTACTTC. Its protein is CASSGRAGGHEQYF.

CDR3 sequence reads: CASSLMDRLATSTDTQYF. For the CDR3, the DNA is TGTGCCAGCTCACTAATGGACAGGTTAGCCACTAGCACAGATACGCAGTATTTT. V usage is TRBV18 and J usage is TRBJ2-3; TRBD1 matches at 7 bases. V lost 4 bases to trimming and J lost 0 bases; unmatched junction nucleotides: 13. Per germline, CDR1 KGHSH and CDR2 LQKENI. This CDR3 comprises 18 residues.

This rearrangement joins TRBV13 to TRBJ2-7; no firm D call. Trimming took off 5 bases at V and 2 bases at J, with 13 bases between the two ends. The CDR3 has 14 residues. The V gene's germline CDR1 is PRHDT and CDR2 FYEKMQ (reference sequence). CDR3 amino acids: CASSHESKPYEQYF. The CDR3 nucleotides read TGTGCCAGCAGCCACGAGAGCAAACCCTACGAGCAGTACTTC.